The present entry profiles one T cell receptor beta chain with its context. What it recognizes is unknown. Time point given: cycle 4 day 1 (C4D1), after five to seven weeks of nivolumab. Every patient had relapsed following autologous stem cell transplantation, and cohorts differed in brentuximab vedotin exposure. Magnetic depletion of unwanted cells isolated CD4+ T cells from thawed PBMCs. The data derive from a study of PD-1 blockade in classical Hodgkin lymphoma. Assay used: immunoSEQ multiplex PCR; TCRdb lists only in-frame clones, some missing. Of over 25,000 clones listed, approximately 86% are singletons. The germline V gene encodes CDR1 MDHEN and CDR2 SYDVKM. The CDR3 length is 15 residues. Trimming removed 10 bases at V and 10 bases at J, with 23 bases between. Study findings and constraints: The baseline diversity of complete responders showed similarity to that of newly diagnosed patients. Newly diagnosed patients reportedly had lower baseline TCR diversity than healthy donors.

This specimen consisted of CD4+ T cells from blood, obtained before the fourth cycle of nivolumab. The chain couples TRBV28 to TRBJ1-6; possible D gene TRBD1, 6 bases. The source is a human donor with classical Hodgkin lymphoma. CDR3 protein: CATGTPGPRRSPLHF. CDR3 DNA sequence: TGTGCCACCGGGACACCAGGACCCAGGCGGTCACCCCTCCACTTT.